The rows below give T cell receptor beta chains drawn from one sample of a study of T cell responses to AZD1222 COVID-19 vaccine. Repertoires were generated with immunoSEQ multiplex PCR, while TCRdb's copy carries only in-frame clones and drops some. The sample consists of 50,000 or so clones, approximately 90% of them appearing once. The starting material was peripheral blood, obtained 28 days after the second AZD1222 dose. Receptors were obtained from an adult who received the AZD1222 COVID-19 vaccine. Each CDR3 is given with its conserved first and last residue. A D gene is named only where the DNA matches it firmly. The size of a clone is reported for some rows only, either as once, few or many, or as a class for expanded clones.

TRBV4-2	TRBJ1-4	NA	medium-sized	TGTGCCAGCAGCCAGGAGAACGGGCGGGGCGAAAAACTGTTTTTT	CASSQENGRGEKLFF
TRBV4-2	TRBJ2-7	TRBD2	NA	TGTGCCAGCAGCCAAAGCTTCGGGACTAGCACCTACGAGCAGTACTTC	CASSQSFGTSTYEQYF
TRBV6-5	TRBJ2-3	NA	NA	TGTGCCAGCACCCCCTTTAACGACGGCGGAGATACGCAGTATTTT	CASTPFNDGGDTQYF
TRBV7-2	TRBJ1-1	TRBD1	NA	TGTGCCAGCAGCAAGGGACAGGGGCGTACTGAAGCTTTCTTT	CASSKGQGRTEAFF
TRBV15	TRBJ2-7	NA	NA	TGTGCCACCAGCAGAGTTCCAGGTCGGGGCAATCCCTACGAGCAGTACTTC	CATSRVPGRGNPYEQYF
TRBV19	TRBJ1-2	NA	NA	TGTGCCAGTAGTATAGATGCGGGGCGCTATGGCTACACCTTC	CASSIDAGRYGYTF
TRBV29-1	TRBJ2-7	TRBD2	NA	TGCAGCGTTGGGGGGGAGGGCCCGTACTTC	CSVGGEGPYF
TRBV29-1	TRBJ2-1	TRBD2	NA	TGCAGCGTCGACCCTAGCGGGACTTACAATGAGCAGTTCTTC	CSVDPSGTYNEQFF
TRBV2	TRBJ2-3	NA	few	TGTGCCAGCAGTGACCAGGGACTTCCCACAGATACGCAGTATTTT	CASSDQGLPTDTQYF
TRBV18	TRBJ1-6	NA	NA	TGTGCCAGCTCACCAGCGGGACCCCGGAGCTCCTATAATTCACCCCTCCACTTT	CASSPAGPRSSYNSPLHF
TRBV2	TRBJ2-1	TRBD2	NA	TGTGCCGGAGGAAGCAGCGGGAGCTCCTACAATGAGCAGTTCTTC	CAGGSSGSSYNEQFF
TRBV18	TRBJ1-1	TRBD1	few	TGTGCCAGCTCACAGGGGGCGGACACTGAAGCTTTCTTT	CASSQGADTEAFF
TRBV4-1	TRBJ1-2	TRBD1	NA	TGCGCCAGCAGCCAAGATCTGGGAGGGGGCAGCTATGGCTACACCTTC	CASSQDLGGGSYGYTF
TRBV2	TRBJ2-2	TRBD1	NA	TGTGCCATCCAGGGGGCGAACACCGGGGAGCTGTTTTTT	CAIQGANTGELFF
TRBV7-9	TRBJ2-7	TRBD1	NA	TGTGCCAGCAGCTTAGCGACAGGGGGAAGATTATCCTACGAGCAGTACTTC	CASSLATGGRLSYEQYF
TRBV3-1/TRBV3-2	TRBJ1-4	NA	NA	TGTGCCAGCAGCTCAACCATTGCAACTAATGAAAAACTGTTTTTT	CASSSTIATNEKLFF
TRBV7-2	TRBJ2-2	NA	NA	TGTGCCAGCAGCTTCGGGGGGCAATACGGGGAGCTGTTTTTT	CASSFGGQYGELFF
TRBV29-1	TRBJ1-4	TRBD1	NA	TGCAGCGTCGGGACAGGTGGTAATGAAAAACTGTTTTTT	CSVGTGGNEKLFF
TRBV18	TRBJ2-3	TRBD1	NA	TGTGCCAGCACTACGGGGACAGGGGAGGATACGCAGTATTTT	CASTTGTGEDTQYF
TRBV18	TRBJ2-1	TRBD1	once	TGTGCCAGCTCACGGGGGACAGGGGCCCGATACAATGAGCAGTTCTTC	CASSRGTGARYNEQFF